Presented here are 8 T cell receptor beta chains from one specimen sequenced in a study of blood T cell repertoires in COVID-19 (TCRdb year 2020). The library was prepared using the immunoSEQ multiplex PCR assay. TCRdb retrieved this table from immuneACCESS and kept in-frame rearrangements only. Not all clones are present; in checked studies, unresolved V genes account for under half, and no reason is known for the remainder. The sample table records 150,000 to 180,000 clones; 75% to 85% of these occur just once. Of the sample, 9.5% to 13% is held by the ten largest clones. Sequences were obtained from peripheral blood. The receptors were sampled from a woman aged 55 to 70 with COVID-19, enrolled during active disease.

The J gene is TRBJ1-1, the V gene TRBV7-8, with unresolved D. The CDR3 spans 13 residues. Deletions cut 5 bases from V and 1 base from J, with 8 bases between. Germline CDR1 is SGHVS and CDR2 is FQNEAQ. Written as DNA, the CDR3 is TGTGCCAGCAGCCCGACTTGGAACACTGAAGCTTTCTTT. Residues: CASSPTWNTEAFF. Filled out from reference TRBV7-8 and TRBJ1-1, the complete variable domain reads GAGVSQSPRYKVAKRGQDVALRCDPISGHVSLFWYQQALGQGPEFLTYFQNEAQLDKSGLPSDRFFAERPEGSVSTLKIQRTQQEDSAVYLCASSPTWNTEAFFGQGTRLTVV.

The rearrangement joins TRBV6-6 to TRBJ2-5, with a weak D call TRBD2 (5 bases). Per germline, CDR1 MNHNY and CDR2 SVGAGI (reference sequence). There are 14 residues in the CDR3. V was pared by 2 bases and J by 1 base, with 8 bases between. CDR3 protein: CASSYAGTQETQYF. The CDR3 DNA follows: TGTGCCAGCAGTTACGCGGGTACCCAAGAGACCCAGTACTTC.

The chain has TRBV15 and TRBJ2-5; D is unclear. CDR3 length: 13 residues. Germline V gives CDR1 LNHNV, CDR2 YYDKDF (reference sequence). The ends were cut back, 3 bases at V and 5 bases at J, with 10 bases in the middle. CDR3 nucleotide sequence: TGTGCCACCAGCAGCGAGTTCGGGGAGACCCAGTACTTC. Translating gives CATSSEFGETQYF.

The sample holds a few counts of this clone. J is TRBJ1-5 and V is TRBV14; 7 bases fit TRBD1. Germline loops: CDR1 SGHDN, CDR2 FVKESK. V lost 4 bases, J lost 10 bases, and 7 bases stayed unmatched. CDR3 length: 13 residues. In DNA, the CDR3 is TGTGCCAGCAGCCGGGACAGAAATACTCCCCAGCATTTT. It yields the protein CASSRDRNTPQHF.

The rearrangement uses TRBV7-2 and TRBJ1-5, with 8 nucleotides matching TRBD1. The CDR3 totals 14 residues. CDR1 and CDR2 (germline): SGHTA, FQGNSA. V trimming: 4 bases; J trimming: 6 bases; junction bases outside the gene matches: 5. In nucleotides, the CDR3 is TGTGCCAGCAGCTCCGACAGGGGAAGTCAGCCCCAGCATTTT. Amino acids: CASSSDRGSQPQHF.

This chain connects TRBV27 to TRBJ2-2; 10 bases are a match to TRBD2. Germline CDR1 and CDR2: MNHEY and SMNVEV (reference sequence). This CDR3 has 14 amino acids. V was clipped by 7 bases and J by 7 bases; unmatched bases: 6. In DNA form, the CDR3 reads TGTGCCAGCAACCTAGCGGGAGCGAACGGGGAGCTGTTTTTT. This sequence encodes CASNLAGANGELFF.

This clone was seen only a few times. At one end the junction does not follow the germline gene, possibly because of a read error. The chain uses TRBV7-7 and TRBJ2-5, with 10 bases matching TRBD2. This CDR3 spans 16 amino acids. In germline, CDR1 is SSHAT, CDR2 FNYEAQ (reference sequence). The CDR3 spells CASSLTASGSRETQYF. CDR3 in DNA: TGTGCTAGCAGCTTAACTGCTAGCGGGAGTAGAGAGACCCAGTACTTC.

The chain combines TRBV7-3 with TRBJ1-5, with D possibly being TRBD1 (6 bases). V lost 1 base to trimming and J lost 0 bases, with 16 bases between them. The CDR3 consists of 18 residues. Germline V gives CDR1 SGHTA, CDR2 FQGTGA. The CDR3 loop reads CASSLMKWDTYSNQPQHF. The CDR3 nucleotides read TGTGCCAGCAGCTTAATGAAATGGGACACTTATAGCAATCAGCCCCAGCATTTT. Combining the CDR3 with reference TRBV7-3 and TRBJ1-5 gives the whole variable domain GAGVSQTPSNKVTEKGKYVELRCDPISGHTALYWYRQSLGQGPEFLIYFQGTGAADDSGLPNDRFFAVRPEGSVSTLKIQRTERGDSAVYLCASSLMKWDTYSNQPQHFGDGTRLSIL.